The following is a T cell receptor (beta chain) sequence with its context. As yet, its antigen is unknown. MiXCR, run by TCRdb on the RT-PCR reads, gives a single entry per CDR3 protein. The sample includes a few hundred thousand distinct CDR3 sequences, 20% to 25% seen only once; the top ten take 9% to 12%. This entry is derived from a study of response to subunit inactivated influenza vaccine. Points from the study as a whole: Each seasonal flu vaccination may recruit only limited new T cells, authors suggested.

Germline CDR1 is MNHEY and CDR2 is SVGAGI. CDR3 length equals 16 residues. Deletions cut 2 bases from V and 2 bases from J, with 16 bases between. This sequence joins TRBV6-5 and TRBJ2-7; D is unresolved. The sample was PBMCs from blood, taken about 19 months after vaccination. This clonotype was obtained from a man aged 50 to 75 who received an inactivated influenza vaccine. As DNA, the CDR3 is TGTGCCAGCAGTTACGACATCCCTTACTACGCCTACGAGCAGTACTTC. It yields the protein CASSYDIPYYAYEQYF.